This is a list of T cell receptor beta chains from one sample in a study of cytomegalovirus exposure and HLA in healthy donors. The table came from immunoSEQ multiplex PCR; TCRdb's copy has only in-frame clones and leaves some out. The data contain 120,000 or so clones, 70% to 90% of them singletons. The sequencing sample was made of PBMCs. The receptors shown here come from a man aged 40-50 years in good health and CMV-seronegative. Both conserved end residues are part of each CDR3. Fields, in order: V gene, clone size, CDR3 length, J gene, D gene, CDR3 DNA, CDR3 protein. D genes are given only for firm matches. Size values are once, few and many counts, or a class for expanded clones, and some rows have none.

>TRBV7-2|few|14|TRBJ2-3|-
TGTGCCAGCAGCTTCTGGACAGACACAGATACGCAGTATTTT
CASSFWTDTDTQYF
>TRBV19|-|15|TRBJ1-5|-
TGTGCCAGTAGTATAGGCCTAGATAGCAATCAGCCCCAGCATTTT
CASSIGLDSNQPQHF
>TRBV4-2|once|12|TRBJ2-7|-
TGTGCCAGCAGCCAACAACGCTACGAGCAGTACTTC
CASSQQRYEQYF
>TRBV7-2|-|18|TRBJ1-2|-
TGTGCCAGCAGCTTAGCCGAAGCGGGGGGGGACTGGAGGTATGGCTACACCTTC
CASSLAEAGGDWRYGYTF
>TRBV27|-|16|TRBJ1-4|-
TGTGCCAGCAGTCCAACATGGGCCGGATTTAATGAAAAACTGTTTTTT
CASSPTWAGFNEKLFF
>TRBV5-1|-|20|TRBJ2-1|TRBD2
TGCGCCAGCAGCTTGGATATGACTAGCGGGGGGACGGGCTCCTACAATGAGCAGTTCTTC
CASSLDMTSGGTGSYNEQFF
>TRBV18|-|17|TRBJ1-2|TRBD1
TGTGCCAGCTCACCAGGGACAGGGAGGCTGCAAATCTATGGCTACACCTTC
CASSPGTGRLQIYGYTF
>TRBV5-5|-|15|TRBJ2-2|TRBD2
TGTGCCAGCAGCTGGGGCGGGGGGCGGACCGGGGAGCTGTTTTTT
CASSWGGGRTGELFF
>TRBV27|-|19|TRBJ2-1|TRBD2
TGTGCCAGCACTACCTGGGGAGGGGGCCCCAGCGGGAGGATCAATGAGCAGTTCTTC
CASTTWGGGPSGRINEQFF
>TRBV30|-|13|TRBJ1-4|-
TGTGCCTGGAGTGATCAACAGCTCGAAAAACTGTTTTTT
CAWSDQQLEKLFF
>TRBV2|-|13|TRBJ1-2|-
TGTGCCAGCAGGTCCGAGCCACGGGGTGGCTACACCTTC
CASRSEPRGGYTF
>TRBV5-6|-|18|TRBJ2-7|TRBD2
TGTGCCAGCAGCGGGGGACTAGCGGACGGGGTTGCCTCCTACGAGCAGTACTTC
CASSGGLADGVASYEQYF
>TRBV27|few|14|TRBJ2-1|TRBD2
TGTGCCAGCAGGACTAGCGGGAGTACCAATGAGCAGTTCTTC
CASRTSGSTNEQFF
>TRBV27|-|15|TRBJ2-1|TRBD2
TGTGCCAGCAGTTTAAGGCTAGCGGCCAAGAATGAGCAGTTCTTC
CASSLRLAAKNEQFF
>TRBV5-8|-|14|TRBJ1-1|-
TGTGCCAGCATCCCTTTCGGGTTCGTAGGTGAAGCTTTCTTT
CASIPFGFVGEAFF
>TRBV18|once|15|TRBJ1-2|TRBD1
TGTGCCAGCTCACCTGCGGGACAGGATAACTATGGCTACACCTTC
CASSPAGQDNYGYTF
>TRBV7-6|-|14|TRBJ2-1|-
TGTGCCAGCAGCTTCTACGCCAGGCGGGATGAGCAGTTCTTC
CASSFYARRDEQFF
>TRBV27|-|18|TRBJ2-2|TRBD2
TGTGCCAGCAGATTGTCTCCGGGACTAGCGGCAAACACCGGGGAGCTGTTTTTT
CASRLSPGLAANTGELFF
>TRBV15|-|15|TRBJ1-1|-
TGTGCCACCAGCATTGGAGGACTGAAGAACACTGAAGCTTTCTTT
CATSIGGLKNTEAFF
>TRBV5-1|-|17|TRBJ2-1|TRBD2
TGCGCCAGCAGCTTGACACTAGCGGTTAACTCCTACAATGAGCAGTTCTTC
CASSLTLAVNSYNEQFF